The 18 T cell receptor beta chains below all came from one sample that was sequenced in a study of vaccination effects on CD4 cells after COVID-19. No antigen has been assigned to these receptors. Profiled with immunoSEQ multiplex PCR; TCRdb holds only in-frame clones, not every one. Of about 17,000 clones in the sample, over 65% were seen once. Expansion with viral peptide pools was applied to antigen-specific CD4+ T cells by the ViraFEST assay prior to sequencing. CD4+ T cells were isolated after about eleven days of culture. A positive SARS-CoV-2 PCR test fell between March and December 2020. Either the BNT162b2 or mRNA-1273 vaccine was given to participants in two doses. Specimen: CD4+ T cells from PBMCs cultured with SARS-CoV-2 spike peptides, collected after COVID-19 vaccination. Receptor source: a human donor who had a prior SARS-CoV-2 infection.

By proportion, this clone is large (0.1 to 1%). The chain links TRBV5-1 to TRBJ1-2, with 8 bases lining up with TRBD1. The CDR3 consists of 13 residues. The germline V gene has CDR1 SGHRS and CDR2 YFSETQ. V was clipped by 6 bases and J by 8 bases; unmatched bases: 9. The CDR3 region has the DNA TGCGCCAGCACCACAGGACAGGGTGAAGGCTACACCTTC. It yields the protein CASTTGQGEGYTF.

This chain joins TRBV6-2 or TRBV6-3 and TRBJ1-4, with D hard to call. V was pared by 5 bases and J by 6 bases, with 4 bases between. The CDR3 sequence is 11 residues long. Germline loops: CDR1 MNHEY, CDR2 SVGEGT. CDR3: CASSQYEKLFF. In nucleotides, the CDR3 is TGTGCCAGCAGTCAATATGAAAAACTGTTTTTT.

This clone has just a few counts. V gene TRBV7-9 combines with J gene TRBJ2-7; D perhaps matches TRBD2 (5 bases). The CDR3 is 12 amino acids. Germline V gene sequence: CDR1 SEHNR, CDR2 FQNEAQ (reference sequence). V was pared by 6 bases and J by 2 bases, with 8 bases between. CDR3 nucleotides: TGTGCCAGCAGTTGGAGGACCTACGAGCAGTACTTC. Translation gives CASSWRTYEQYF.

The chain links TRBV19 to TRBJ1-5; weak D call: TRBD1 (5 bases). The V and J ends lost 5 bases and 7 bases respectively, with 18 bases between them. CDR1 is LNHDA, CDR2 SQIVND, per germline (reference sequence). This CDR3 comprises 15 residues. In DNA form, the CDR3 reads TGTGCCAGTAGTGGATATGGGGGTGAGGGACAGCCCCAGCATTTT. This encodes CASSGYGGEGQPQHF.

In this sample, this clone turned up once. The genes are TRBV11-3 and TRBJ1-5, with unresolved D. The CDR3 consists of 20 residues. Germline V gives CDR1 SGHNT, CDR2 YENEEA. V lost 1 base and J lost 0, with 22 bases in between. Here the CDR3 reads CASSLGFHGQDSYSNQPQHF. As DNA, the CDR3 is TGTGCCAGCAGCTTAGGATTTCACGGGCAGGACTCTTATAGCAATCAGCCCCAGCATTTT. The variable domain in full, with the rest retrieved from reference TRBV11-3 and TRBJ1-5, is EAGVVQSPRYKIIEKKQPVAFWCNPISGHNTLYWYLQNLGQGPELLIRYENEEAVDDSQLPKDRFSAERLKGVDSTLKIQPAELGDSAVYLCASSLGFHGQDSYSNQPQHFGDGTRLSIL.

The chain joins TRBV9 to TRBJ2-1; D call uncertain. The CDR3 contains 16 residues. Germline-derived CDR1 and CDR2 are SGDLS and YYNGEE. V was pared by 2 bases and J by 2 bases, with 14 bases between. The CDR3 sequence is CASSVLSDAAYNEQFF. The CDR3 DNA reads TGTGCCAGCAGCGTTTTGTCGGACGCCGCCTACAATGAGCAGTTCTTC.

This clone was picked up one time. The gene calls are TRBV7-2 and TRBJ1-2, with 9 nucleotides matching TRBD1. V lost 2 bases and J lost 3; bases outside the gene matches: 16. The CDR3 has 19 residues. The V gene's germline CDR1 is SGHTA and CDR2 FQGNSA. CDR3 nucleotide sequence: TGTGCCAGCAGCTTAACGCCTATAGTCACAGGGGGCGCTTACTATGGCTACACCTTC. Its translation: CASSLTPIVTGGAYYGYTF.

The rearrangement joins TRBV28 to TRBJ2-5; 7 positions agree with TRBD1. From germline, CDR1 is MDHEN and CDR2 SYDVKM. V lost 0 bases and J lost 5; bases outside the gene matches: 6. There are 15 residues in the CDR3. The CDR3 sequence is CASSLWGTATETQYF. In nucleotides, the CDR3 is TGTGCCAGCAGTTTATGGGGGACAGCTACGGAGACCCAGTACTTC.

This chain joins TRBV10-3 and TRBJ1-2; a weak D match, TRBD1 (6 bases). The CDR3 extends over 15 amino acids. The ends were cut back, 6 bases at V and 5 bases at J, with 19 bases in the middle. The germline V gene encodes CDR1 ENHRY and CDR2 SYGVKD. This CDR3 reads CAIRDGGLGGYGYTF. For the CDR3, the DNA is TGTGCCATCAGGGATGGGGGCCTAGGGGGATATGGCTACACCTTC.

The chain uses TRBV19 and TRBJ2-5; no definite D call. Germline V gene data show CDR1 as LNHDA and CDR2 as SQIVND (reference sequence). The V and J ends lost 6 bases and 3 bases respectively, with 14 bases between them. The CDR3 length is 14 residues. The CDR3 loop reads CASSKTGVEETQYF. The CDR3 DNA reads TGTGCCAGTAGCAAGACTGGAGTCGAAGAGACCCAGTACTTC.

This rearrangement joins TRBV12-5 to TRBJ2-5, with TRBD2 matching over 7 bases. Germline V gene data show CDR1 as LGHNT and CDR2 as FRNRAP. Trimming cost V 11 bases and J 8 bases; bases outside gene matches: 8. The CDR3 consists of 11 residues. CDR3 amino acids: CASRGEVTQYF. In DNA, the CDR3 is TGTGCTTCCCGGGGGGAGGTTACCCAGTACTTC.

The J gene is TRBJ2-7, the V gene TRBV19, with 10 nucleotides matching TRBD1. With 4 bases clipped from V and 7 bases from J, the junction kept 7 bases outside the gene matches. CDR3 length equals 14 residues. Germline CDR1 is LNHDA and CDR2 is SQIVND (reference sequence). CDR3 sequence: CASSKGQGPLEQYF. For the CDR3, the DNA is TGTGCCAGTAGTAAGGGACAGGGGCCGCTGGAGCAGTACTTC.

This clone came up a few times. Other DNA sequences within the sample encode an identical CDR3. V and J are TRBV7-9 and TRBJ2-2; either TRBD1 or TRBD2 may fit D (6 bases each). Germline values: CDR1 SEHNR, CDR2 FQNEAQ (reference sequence). Trimming removed 5 bases at V and 6 bases at J, with 19 bases between. The CDR3 sequence is 16 residues long. In DNA form, the CDR3 reads TGTGCCAGCAGCCGCGTTGGAGGGGGTTTGCCCGGGGAGCTGTTTTTT. It specifies CASSRVGGGLPGELFF. Full variable domain (missing parts from reference TRBV7-9 and TRBJ2-2): DTGVSQNPRHKITKRGQNVTFRCDPISEHNRLYWYRQTLGQGPEFLTYFQNEAQLEKSRLLSDRFSAERPKGSFSTLEIQRTEQGDSAMYLCASSRVGGGLPGELFFGEGSRLTVL.

The table lists this clone with a few counts. The chain couples TRBV18 to TRBJ2-7; D not resolved. Trimming left V 0 bases short and J 0 bases short, with 9 bases between. From germline, CDR1 is KGHSH and CDR2 LQKENI. CDR3 length equals 15 residues. In nucleotides, the CDR3 is TGTGCCAGCTCACCACCGTCGGCCTTCTCCTACGAGCAGTACTTC. The encoded protein is CASSPPSAFSYEQYF. Full variable domain (remainder filled in from reference TRBV18 and TRBJ2-7): NAGVMQNPRHLVRRRGQEARLRCSPMKGHSHVYWYRQLPEEGLKFMVYLQKENIIDESGMPKERFSAEFPKEGPSILRIQQVVRGDSAAYFCASSPPSAFSYEQYFGPGTRLTVT.

This chain connects TRBV7-2 to TRBJ2-1; no firm D call. The CDR3 runs to 16 residues. V lost 5 bases and J lost 3, with 17 bases in between. Germline V gene data show CDR1 as SGHTA and CDR2 as FQGNSA. CDR3 nucleotides: TGTGCCAGCAGCAAACAGAGCTGGGTGGTCTACAATGAGCAGTTCTTC. This translates into CASSKQSWVVYNEQFF.

CDR3 residues: CASSYRFGTEAFF. Here the CDR3 DNA reads TGTGCCAGCAGCTACAGGTTCGGAACTGAAGCTTTCTTT. This rearrangement joins TRBV27 to TRBJ1-1, with D possibly matching TRBD1 (5 bases). V gave up 6 bases and J gave up 5 bases, with 13 bases separating them. CDR1 is MNHEY and CDR2 is SMNVEV in the germline V gene (reference sequence). This CDR3 has 13 residues.

The chain couples TRBV5-1 to TRBJ2-3; D gene ambiguous. The V gene lost 0 bases and the J gene lost 4 bases, with 6 bases spanning the gap. This CDR3 is built from 13 residues. Looked up from germline, CDR1 is SGHRS and CDR2 is YFSETQ. CDR3: CASSLGLSDTQYF. The DNA of the CDR3 is TGCGCCAGCAGCTTGGGTCTTTCAGATACGCAGTATTTT.

The genes are TRBV3-1 (or the pseudogene TRBV3-2) and TRBJ1-5, with no clear D. V lost 3 bases to trimming and J lost 1 base, with 4 bases between them. The CDR3 runs to 13 residues. Looked up from germline, CDR1 is LGHDT and CDR2 is YNNKEL (reference sequence). In nucleotides, the CDR3 is TGTGCCAGCAGCCAGTGGAGCAATCAGCCCCAGCATTTT. Translation gives CASSQWSNQPQHF.